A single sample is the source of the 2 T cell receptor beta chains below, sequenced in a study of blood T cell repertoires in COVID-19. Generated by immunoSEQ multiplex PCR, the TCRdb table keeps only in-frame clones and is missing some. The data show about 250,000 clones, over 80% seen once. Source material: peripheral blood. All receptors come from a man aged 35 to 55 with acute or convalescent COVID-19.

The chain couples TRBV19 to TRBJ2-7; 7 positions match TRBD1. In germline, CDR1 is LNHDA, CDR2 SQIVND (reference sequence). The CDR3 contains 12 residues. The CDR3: CAYLQGLHEQYF. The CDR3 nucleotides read TGTGCTTACCTACAGGGGCTGCACGAGCAGTACTTC.

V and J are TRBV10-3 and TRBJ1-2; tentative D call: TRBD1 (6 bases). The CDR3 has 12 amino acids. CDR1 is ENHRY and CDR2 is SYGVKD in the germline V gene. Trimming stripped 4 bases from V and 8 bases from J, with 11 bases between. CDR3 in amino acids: CAISAGEVGYTF. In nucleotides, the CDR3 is TGTGCCATCAGTGCAGGGGAAGTCGGCTACACCTTC.